The 7 T cell receptor beta chains reported below all come from one sample, sequenced in a study of T cell changes during pregnancy in multiple sclerosis. Profiling relied on immunoSEQ multiplex PCR, and the TCRdb table lists in-frame clones only, not all of them. The repertoire holds approximately 28,000 clones, with 85% as singletons. Sequencing used CD8+ T cells from peripheral blood mononuclear cells, obtained after pregnancy. These receptors were collected from a female donor with multiple sclerosis, enrolled in a pregnancy study.

The chain recombines TRBV14 with TRBJ1-5; no definite D call. Germline V gene sequence: CDR1 SGHDN, CDR2 FVKESK. V was trimmed by 4 bases and J by 1 base, leaving 14 bases between them. The CDR3 totals 16 residues. The CDR3 spells CASSPPGAVSNQPQHF. In DNA, the CDR3 is TGTGCCAGCAGCCCCCCCGGAGCAGTGAGCAATCAGCCCCAGCATTTT.

The rearrangement uses TRBV4-3 and TRBJ2-3; TRBD1 aligns across 7 bases. J gave up 3 bases and V 1 base, and 13 bases lay outside the gene matches. The germline V gene encodes CDR1 LGHNA and CDR2 YSLEER. This CDR3 has 18 amino acids. The CDR3: CASSQVTGRQGVTDTQYF. CDR3 in DNA: TGCGCCAGCAGCCAAGTAACTGGTCGACAGGGCGTAACAGATACGCAGTATTTT.

The V gene is TRBV6-5, the J gene TRBJ2-1, with TRBD2 identical over 7 bases. This CDR3 has 14 residues. The J segment lost 5 bases and the V segment lost 7 bases, leaving 8 bases of the junction unmatched. Germline V gives CDR1 MNHEY, CDR2 SVGAGI. This CDR3 reads CASNGGGAHNEQFF. CDR3 bases: TGTGCCAGCAATGGCGGGGGAGCGCACAATGAGCAGTTCTTC.

This clone was recorded only once. This sequence joins TRBV13 and TRBJ2-7; TRBD2 matches at 9 bases. The V and J ends lost 6 bases and 5 bases, in that order; junction bases with no gene match: 11. The CDR3 length is 15 residues. Germline V gene lookup returns CDR1 PRHDT and CDR2 FYEKMQ (reference sequence). The CDR3 sequence: CASRPYAGGPHEQYF. The CDR3 bases are TGTGCCAGCAGGCCCTATGCGGGGGGGCCTCACGAGCAGTACTTC.

This clone was seen just once. This chain joins TRBV4-3 and TRBJ2-1, with 9 nucleotides matching TRBD1. The germline V gene has CDR1 LGHNA and CDR2 YSLEER. V lost 4 bases to trimming and J lost 1 base; unmatched junction nucleotides: 8. The CDR3 loop spans 17 amino acids. CDR3 region: CASSRLHGTGSYNEQFF. CDR3 DNA: TGCGCCAGCAGCCGTCTGCACGGGACAGGGTCCTACAATGAGCAGTTCTTC.

The chain combines TRBV2 with TRBJ2-3, with 9 bases that match TRBD1. Germline V gene data show CDR1 as SNHLY and CDR2 as FYNNEI. V lost 9 bases, J lost 8 bases, and 12 bases stayed unmatched. This CDR3 is built from 14 residues. CDR3 coding DNA: TGTGCCAGTAATACCGGGACAGGGTTAGGTACGCAGTATTTT. The encoded protein is CASNTGTGLGTQYF.

In this sample, this clone turned up once. The rearrangement uses TRBV10-2 and TRBJ1-6; TRBD1 matches 8 bases. This CDR3 is built from 15 residues. The J segment lost 4 bases and the V segment lost 6 bases, leaving 5 bases of the junction unmatched. Germline V CDR1 and CDR2: WSHSY, SAAADI. The CDR3 sequence is CASSLDRGYNSPLHF. The CDR3 DNA is TGCGCCAGCAGCCTCGACAGGGGATATAATTCACCCCTCCACTTT.